The next 11 T cell receptor beta chains were all read from a single sample in a study of CD4 and CD8 cells across lung adenocarcinoma regions. TCRdb redid the calling of the PCR reads with MiXCR, one entry per CDR3 protein. Among tens of thousands of distinct CDR3 sequences listed, about 54% were seen once. Sequenced sample: CD8+ T cells from the center of a lung tumor. The receptors originated from a female donor with lung adenocarcinoma. The CD4 and CD8 labels of this study may be unreliable.

About this clonotype itself: A read error may be the cause here, since a much bigger clone is one base away. The chain recombines TRBV6-5 with TRBJ2-1; D is unresolved. Near its end, the DNA agrees better with TRBJ2-7, so the J call may be wrong. Germline V CDR1 and CDR2: MNHEY, SVGAGI. The CDR3 runs to 17 residues. The CDR3 nucleotides are TGTGCCAGCAGTTACGGTCCGCCCGCGTTTTCCTACAATGAGCAGTACTTC. It codes for CASSYGPPAFSYNEQYF.

This clonotype was detected only a few times. The chain is built from TRBV7-2 and TRBJ2-1; no firm D call. The CDR3 length is 14 residues. The ends were cut back, 1 base at V and 8 bases at J, with 12 bases in the middle. Germline V gene lookup returns CDR1 SGHTA and CDR2 FQGNSA. The CDR3 sequence is CASSLDGPLDEQFF. In nucleotides, the CDR3 is TGTGCCAGCAGCTTAGACGGACCTCTGGATGAGCAGTTCTTC.

This clonotype has a handful of counts. This chain joins TRBV10-2 and TRBJ2-3, with 13 bases lining up with TRBD2. Germline loops: CDR1 WSHSY, CDR2 SAAADI. V trimming: 3 bases; J trimming: 7 bases; junction bases outside the gene matches: 4. The CDR3 runs to 15 residues. CDR3: CASSELAGGKNTQYF. CDR3 nucleotide sequence: TGCGCCAGCAGTGAACTAGCGGGAGGGAAAAATACGCAGTATTTT.

Ten or more counts support this clonotype. V gene TRBV6-1 combines with J gene TRBJ1-2; 7 nucleotides agree with TRBD1. The J segment lost 5 bases and the V segment lost 3 bases, leaving 6 bases of the junction unmatched. The CDR3 runs to 14 residues. The germline CDR1 and CDR2 sequences are MNHNS and SASEGT. The CDR3 reads CASSEAGTAYGYTF. The CDR3 bases are TGTGCCAGCAGTGAGGCCGGGACAGCATATGGCTACACCTTC.

A few counts support this clonotype. The chain couples TRBV6-8 to TRBJ2-5; possible D gene TRBD1, 6 bases. Judging by the DNA end, TRBJ2-7 fits better; the J call may be wrong. Germline lookup yields CDR1 MNHGY and CDR2 SAAAGT. The CDR3 consists of 17 residues. CDR3 DNA sequence: TGTGCCAGCAGTTACTATACGACAGGCCAGCTTTCCTACGAGCAGTACGTC. This codes for CASSYYTTGQLSYEQYV.

This sequence joins TRBV6-1 and TRBJ1-2; 7 bases align to TRBD1. Trimming cost V 6 bases and J 7 bases; bases outside gene matches: 8. The CDR3 length is 13 residues. Germline values: CDR1 MNHNS, CDR2 SASEGT. CDR3 sequence: CASRDRRRSGYTF. The CDR3 DNA sequence: TGTGCCAGCAGGGACAGGAGAAGGTCTGGCTACACCTTC.

A few counts support this clonotype. The rearrangement joins TRBV6-5 to TRBJ2-1; possibly TRBD1 or TRBD2 for D (5 bases each). Near its end, the DNA agrees better with TRBJ2-7, so the J call may be wrong. Germline values: CDR1 MNHEY, CDR2 SVGAGI. The length of the CDR3 is 15 residues. In nucleotides, the CDR3 is TGTGCCAGCAGTTACCGGGACGTGCGAACCTACGAGCAGTACTTC. This translates into CASSYRDVRTYEQYF.

This clonotype showed up just a few times. The chain links TRBV10-3 to TRBJ2-3, with TRBD2 as a possible D gene (5 bases). Germline V gene lookup returns CDR1 ENHRY and CDR2 SYGVKD. The CDR3 loop spans 16 amino acids. V lost 0 bases to trimming and J lost 0 bases, with 10 bases between them. The CDR3 sequence is CAISESKAASTDTQYF. The CDR3 DNA follows: TGTGCCATCAGTGAGTCGAAAGCGGCTAGCACAGATACGCAGTATTTT.

The chain has TRBV27 and TRBJ2-5; D uncertain. Looked up from germline, CDR1 is MNHEY and CDR2 is SMNVEV (reference sequence). Trimming removed 11 bases from V and 4 bases from J, with 11 bases in between. The length of the CDR3 is 11 residues. CDR3 protein: CAGRDPETQYF. CDR3 coding DNA: TGTGCCGGCCGTGATCCAGAGACCCAGTACTTC.

The genes are TRBV6-1 and TRBJ2-3; 8 nucleotides line up with TRBD2. The CDR3 sequence is 15 residues long. V lost 7 bases, J lost 6 bases, and 12 bases stayed unmatched. From germline, CDR1 is MNHNS and CDR2 SASEGT. The CDR3 region has the DNA TGTGCCAGCACTAACGGGGGGGGCGAGTTGGATACGCAGTATTTT. It translates to CASTNGGGELDTQYF.

This clonotype has just a few counts. The genes are TRBV6-5 and TRBJ2-1, with 15 nucleotides matching TRBD2. The end of the DNA is better explained by TRBJ2-7, so the J call may be wrong. There are 16 residues in the CDR3. Germline loops: CDR1 MNHEY, CDR2 SVGAGI. This CDR3 reads CASRYRTSGRDNEQYF. The CDR3 DNA sequence: TGTGCCAGCAGATACAGGACTAGCGGGAGGGACAACGAGCAGTACTTC.